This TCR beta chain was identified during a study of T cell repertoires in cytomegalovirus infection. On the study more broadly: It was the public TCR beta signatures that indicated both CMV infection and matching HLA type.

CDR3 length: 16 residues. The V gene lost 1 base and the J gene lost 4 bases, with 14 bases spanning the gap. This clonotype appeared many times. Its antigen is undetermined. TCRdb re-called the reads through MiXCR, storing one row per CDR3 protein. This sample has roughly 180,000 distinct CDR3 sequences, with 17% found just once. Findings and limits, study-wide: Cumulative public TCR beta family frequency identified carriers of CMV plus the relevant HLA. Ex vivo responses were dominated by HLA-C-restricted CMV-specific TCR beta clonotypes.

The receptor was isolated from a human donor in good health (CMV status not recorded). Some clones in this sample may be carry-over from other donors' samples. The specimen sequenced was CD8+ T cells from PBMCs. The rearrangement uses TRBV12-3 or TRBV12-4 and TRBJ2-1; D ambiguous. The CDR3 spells CASSLGLSPKYNEQFF. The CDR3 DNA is TGTGCCAGCAGTTTAGGCCTATCCCCCAAGTACAATGAGCAGTTCTTC.